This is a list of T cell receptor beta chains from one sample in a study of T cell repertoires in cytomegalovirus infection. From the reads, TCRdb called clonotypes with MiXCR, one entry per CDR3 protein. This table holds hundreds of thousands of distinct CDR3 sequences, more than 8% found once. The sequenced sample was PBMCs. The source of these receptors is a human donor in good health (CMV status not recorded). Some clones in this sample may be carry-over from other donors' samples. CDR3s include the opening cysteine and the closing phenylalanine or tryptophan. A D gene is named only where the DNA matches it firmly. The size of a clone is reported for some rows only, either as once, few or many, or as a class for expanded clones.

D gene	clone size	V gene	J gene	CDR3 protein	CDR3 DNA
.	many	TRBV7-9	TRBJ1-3	CASSLAHQDFSGNTIYF	TGTGCCAGCAGCTTAGCGCATCAGGATTTCTCTGGAAACACCATATATTTT
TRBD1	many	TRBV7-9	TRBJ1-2	CASSADRFFSNYGYTF	TGTGCCAGCAGCGCGGACAGGTTTTTTAGTAACTATGGCTACACCTTC
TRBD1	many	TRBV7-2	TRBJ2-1	CASSLRDRRPANEQFF	TGTGCCAGCAGCTTGAGGGACAGGCGACCGGCGAATGAGCAGTTCTTC
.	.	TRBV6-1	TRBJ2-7	CASGTTSYEQYF	TGTGCCAGCGGGACCACCTCCTACGAGCAGTACTTC
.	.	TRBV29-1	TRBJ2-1	CSVDPLGGVNNEQFF	TGCAGCGTTGATCCACTAGGGGGGGTCAACAATGAGCAGTTCTTC
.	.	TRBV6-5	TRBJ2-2	CASSYYTTGELFF	TGTGCCAGCAGTTATTATACCACCGGAGAGCTGTTTTTT
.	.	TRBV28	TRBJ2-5	CARLGETQYF	TGTGCCAGACTAGGGGAGACCCAGTACTTC
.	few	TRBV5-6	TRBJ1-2	CASSLPGQGNYGYTF	TGTGCCAGCAGCTTGCCGGGGCAGGGGAACTATGGCTACACCTTC
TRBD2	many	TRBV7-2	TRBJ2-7	CASSYRTSGFYEQYF	TGTGCCAGCAGCTACCGGACTAGCGGCTTTTACGAGCAGTACTTC
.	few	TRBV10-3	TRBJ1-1	CAIRTTNRDLTEAFF	TGTGCCATCAGAACCACCAACCGGGACCTGACTGAAGCTTTCTTT
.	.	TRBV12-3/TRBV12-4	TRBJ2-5	CASSHLGRRRETQYF	TGTGCCAGCAGTCACCTGGGGAGGCGGAGAGAGACCCAGTACTTC
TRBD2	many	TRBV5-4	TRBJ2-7	CASSPYPSGGYEQYF	TGTGCCAGCAGCCCCTACCCCAGCGGGGGCTACGAGCAGTACTTC
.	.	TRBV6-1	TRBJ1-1	CASKRPLRGWNTEAFF	TGTGCCAGCAAGCGCCCCCTGAGGGGCTGGAACACTGAAGCTTTCTTT
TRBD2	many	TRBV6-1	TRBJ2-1	CASIRAGGSSYNEQFF	TGTGCCAGCATCAGAGCGGGAGGAAGCTCCTACAATGAGCAGTTCTTC
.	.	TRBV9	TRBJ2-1	CASSVDWGSQGNEQFF	TGTGCCAGCAGCGTAGATTGGGGGTCACAAGGGAATGAGCAGTTCTTC
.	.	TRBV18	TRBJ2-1	CASSPYGNEQFF	TGTGCCAGCTCACCATACGGGAACGAGCAGTTCTTC
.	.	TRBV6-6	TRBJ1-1	CASQVRTDQAFF	TGTGCCAGCCAGGTTCGGACAGACCAAGCTTTCTTT
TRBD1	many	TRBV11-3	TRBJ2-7	CASSLEGGTGGNEQYF	TGTGCCAGCAGCTTAGAGGGAGGGACAGGGGGGAACGAGCAGTACTTC
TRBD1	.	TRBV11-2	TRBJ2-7	CASSARGTAQGEQYF	TGTGCCAGCAGCGCTAGAGGGACAGCCCAGGGAGAGCAGTACTTC
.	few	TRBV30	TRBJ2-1	CAWSSGRDEQFF	TGTGCCTGGAGTTCGGGTCGGGATGAGCAGTTCTTC
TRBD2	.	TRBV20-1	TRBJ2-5	CSASWLAGAQETQYF	TGCAGTGCTAGTTGGCTAGCGGGGGCCCAAGAGACCCAGTACTTC
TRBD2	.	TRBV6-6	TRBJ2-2	CASTSYGGETGELFF	TGTGCCAGCACTTCGTACGGGGGGGAAACCGGGGAGCTGTTTTTT
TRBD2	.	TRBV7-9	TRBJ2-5	CASSSNGKRGDFSKTQYF	TGTGCCAGCAGCTCAAACGGGAAGCGGGGGGATTTCTCAAAGACCCAGTACTTC